The T cell receptor (beta chain) described here comes from a study of T cell repertoires in cytomegalovirus infection. TCRdb called the reads again in MiXCR, with one record for every CDR3 protein. Of about 7,500 distinct CDR3 sequences in the sample, roughly 53% were seen once. Germline CDR1 is SGHVT and CDR2 is SQSDAQ. This CDR3 has 16 amino acids. Of note for this clonotype: Antigen specificity is unknown. An end of the junction does not agree with germline; a read error may underlie this.

The chain combines TRBV7-4 with TRBJ2-1, with D unclear. The sequence derives from a human donor in good health (CMV status not recorded). Some clones in this sample may be carry-over from other donors' samples. The sequenced sample was PBMCs, sequenced either directly or after in vitro stimulation (not recorded which). The CDR3 spells CASSLVLISTYNEQLF. DNA of the CDR3: TGTGCCAGCAGCTTAGTTTTAATATCCACCTACAATGAGCAGTTATTC.